This T cell receptor (beta chain) was documented in a study of tissue T cells after allogeneic stem cell transplantation. Overall study results and limits: TCR repertoires tracked anatomic similarity, regardless of disease or transplant status. In patients and mice, blood and spleen missed much of tissue repertoire. Which tissue TCRs were alloreactive or antigen-specific was not determined. Some clones might be persisting host cells. Shared clones across patients were few; motif clustering revealed tissue-specific shared signatures.

In germline, CDR1 is SGHSN, CDR2 HYEKVE. The CDR3 is 12 amino acids. Trimming took 6 bases from V and 2 from J, leaving 7 bases between them. This clone was counted between two and nine times. What it recognizes is unknown. Mouse germline and gene names are used. Coverage ceases 1 residue before the CDR3 finishes, and the germline J gene fills in the end. The repertoire was sequenced with immunoSEQ multiplex PCR; TCRdb's copy has only in-frame clones and lacks some. Of roughly 1,200 clones detected, nearly 60% appear once; the ten largest clones hold less than 20%. As for time point: mouse harvest day 7 after allogeneic transplant. The graft held 10^6 splenic CD5+ T cells and 10^7 T-cell-depleted bone marrow cells.

The receptor comes from a female BALB/c mouse given C57BL/6 T cells with graft-versus-host disease after an allogeneic hematopoietic cell transplant. What was sequenced was liver tissue. The chain carries TRBV12-1 and TRBJ1-3; D gene uncertain. The CDR3 DNA, read in part, is TGTGCCAGCCGTCAGGCTGGAAATACGCTCTAT. Amino acid sequence: CASRQAGNTLY. The full CDR3 reads CASRQAGNTLYF.